These T cell receptor beta chains were read from a single sample in a study of CD8 T cells in ankylosing spondylitis. From the 5' RACE reads, TCRdb called clonotypes with MiXCR, one entry per CDR3 protein. The table has approximately 540,000 distinct CDR3 sequences, roughly 13% seen once; the top ten hold under 7.5%. Sequenced input: blood, either unsorted or a sorted T cell fraction (not recorded which). These TCRs come from a male donor with ankylosing spondylitis. The CDR3 runs from the conserved cysteine through the conserved F or W. The order of the fields is V gene, D gene, clone size, J gene, CDR3 DNA, CDR3 protein. The D gene is left open where the match is weak. Where a row states a size, it is once, few, many or the class of an expanded clone; other rows omit it.

>TRBV11-2|NA|few|TRBJ2-7
TGTGCCAGCAGCTTAGATAGTCCTGCCTACGAGCAGTACTTC
CASSLDSPAYEQYF
>TRBV5-1|NA|many|TRBJ1-5
TGCGCCAGCAGTCCGGACAGCCCCAGTCAGCCCCAGCATTTT
CASSPDSPSQPQHF
>TRBV5-1|NA|many|TRBJ1-1
TGCGCCAGCAGCTTGGTGGAAGGGCAAAGCACTGAAGCTTTCTTT
CASSLVEGQSTEAFF
>TRBV7-8|TRBD2|few|TRBJ2-5
TGTGCCAGCAGCTACGAAACCGGGACTAGCGTCAAAGAGACCCAGTACTTC
CASSYETGTSVKETQYF
>TRBV6-5|NA|few|TRBJ2-1
TGTGCCAGCAGTTCCGCCGACCAGCCAGGTCTTGAGCAGTTCTTC
CASSSADQPGLEQFF
>TRBV24-1|NA|NA|TRBJ2-3
TGTGCCACCAGTGATTTCCAGGCCAGCACAGATACGCAGTATTTT
CATSDFQASTDTQYF
>TRBV7-6|TRBD2|many|TRBJ2-1
TGTGCCAGCAGCCCCAGAACTAGCGGGAGGATCTCGGATGAGCAGTTCTTC
CASSPRTSGRISDEQFF
>TRBV5-1|NA|many|TRBJ1-1
TGCGCCAGCAGCTTGGACATCATGAACACTGAAGCTTTCTTT
CASSLDIMNTEAFF
>TRBV11-2|NA|NA|TRBJ2-7
TGTGCCAGCAGCTTGAGGGAGGCCCCCTACGAGCAGTACTTC
CASSLREAPYEQYF
>TRBV6-1|TRBD2|many|TRBJ2-1
TGTGCCAGCACTGAAAGCGGGAGGGCCCGCAATGAGCAGTTCTTC
CASTESGRARNEQFF
>TRBV5-1|TRBD2|few|TRBJ2-1
TGCGCCAGCAGCTTGGGGGACCTAAGGGCGGGAGGGGAGTTCTTC
CASSLGDLRAGGEFF
>TRBV29-1|TRBD2|NA|TRBJ2-3
TGCAGCGTTGTCCAGCGGGAGTATCTCAGCACAGATACGCAGTATTTT
CSVVQREYLSTDTQYF
>TRBV24-1|NA|NA|TRBJ2-2
TGTGCCACCAGTGATTTCGACACCGGCACCGGGGAGCTGTTTTTT
CATSDFDTGTGELFF
>TRBV27|TRBD1|few|TRBJ2-3
TGTGCCAGCAGTAGGACAGGGCGGGTAGATACGCAGTATTTT
CASSRTGRVDTQYF
>TRBV11-2|NA|NA|TRBJ1-6
TGTGCCAGCAGCTTAGATGGGGATAGTTATTCACCCCTCCACTTT
CASSLDGDSYSPLHF
>TRBV20-1|NA|few|TRBJ1-5
TGCAGTGCAGGTCCTCCAGGGTCTAGGAATCAGCCCCAGCATTTT
CSAGPPGSRNQPQHF
>TRBV11-3|TRBD1|few|TRBJ2-3
TGTGCCAGCAGCCGAGGGGGCAATACGCAGTATTTT
CASSRGGNTQYF
>TRBV3-1|NA|NA|TRBJ2-2
TGTGCCAGCAGCCAGGACACGGGACGGAACACCGGGGAGCTGTTTTTT
CASSQDTGRNTGELFF
>TRBV11-3|TRBD2|NA|TRBJ2-1
TGTGCCAGCAGCTTAGATTCAGCGGGAGGAGGGGAGCAGTTCTTC
CASSLDSAGGGEQFF
>TRBV18|NA|NA|TRBJ1-1
TGTGCCAGCTCACCAAGCTCCGCGGCCAACACTGAAGCTTTCTTT
CASSPSSAANTEAFF
>TRBV2|NA|NA|TRBJ2-3
TGTGCCAGCAGTGAAGCGCGGTTTAGCACAGATACGCAGTATTTT
CASSEARFSTDTQYF
>TRBV20-1|NA|few|TRBJ1-3
TGCAGTGCTAGAGATTTCGCAGGGTCTGGAAACACCATATATTTT
CSARDFAGSGNTIYF
>TRBV4-1|NA|few|TRBJ1-2
TGCGCCAGCAGCCAATTTGGGGATTATGGCTACACCTTC
CASSQFGDYGYTF
>TRBV7-6|TRBD2|NA|TRBJ2-5
TGTGCCAGCAGCTTGAGCGGGAGAGCGAAGACCCAGTACTTC
CASSLSGRAKTQYF
>TRBV5-5|NA|few|TRBJ2-1
TGTGCCAGCAGCCTACGAGGACGGAGGCAGTTCTTC
CASSLRGRRQFF
>TRBV18|TRBD1|NA|TRBJ1-5
TGTGCCAGCTCCTCTCGGGACAGGCCCTATCAGCCCCAGCATTTT
CASSSRDRPYQPQHF
>TRBV2|TRBD1|few|TRBJ1-2
TGTGCCAGCACTACTCTCTTGACAGGGATTAGCGGCTACACCTTC
CASTTLLTGISGYTF
>TRBV11-2|TRBD2|few|TRBJ2-3
TGTGCCAGCGGGGGGGGGACCTCCGGCGTTTATACGCAGTATTTT
CASGGGTSGVYTQYF
>TRBV12-3/TRBV12-4|TRBD2|few|TRBJ2-3
TGTGCCAGCAGTTTCGCGGGAGGAGGGCGTCCGAGCACAGATACGCAGTATTTT
CASSFAGGGRPSTDTQYF
>TRBV2|TRBD2|many|TRBJ2-1
TGTGCCAGCAGTGAGGGACTAGCCAACTCCTACAATGAGCAGTTCTTC
CASSEGLANSYNEQFF
>TRBV28|TRBD2|NA|TRBJ2-1
TGTGCCAGCAGTTTGACTAGCGGGAGGTACCTCTCCTACAATGAGCAGTTCTTC
CASSLTSGRYLSYNEQFF
>TRBV25-1|NA|NA|TRBJ1-3
TGTGCCAGCAGTGATGGGACTGCCGGAAACACCATATATTTT
CASSDGTAGNTIYF
>TRBV10-2|NA|few|TRBJ2-2
TGCGCCAGCAGTGAATACCGCGGTGCCGGGGAGCTGTTTTTT
CASSEYRGAGELFF
>TRBV5-1|TRBD1|few|TRBJ1-2
TGCGCCAGCAGCTTGGACGGACAGGTGTATGGCTACACCTTC
CASSLDGQVYGYTF
>TRBV5-1|NA|many|TRBJ2-1
TGCGCCAGCAGCTTTTCCAGTATTTATGAGCAGTTCTTC
CASSFSSIYEQFF
>TRBV7-2|TRBD2|few|TRBJ2-1
TGTGCCAGCAGCCCCCCAGGGACTAGAGGCGATGAGCAGTTCTTC
CASSPPGTRGDEQFF
>TRBV5-6|NA|few|TRBJ1-3
TGTGCCAGCAGCCGAGGGGGACTATTCCGAAACACCATATATTTT
CASSRGGLFRNTIYF
>TRBV7-7|TRBD1|NA|TRBJ2-5
TGTGCCAGCAGCTTCCAGACAGGGGGGAGAGAGACCCAGTACTTC
CASSFQTGGRETQYF
>TRBV7-2|NA|NA|TRBJ1-2
TGTGCCAGCAGCTTAGCGCGGAACTCTCCGGGGATCAACGGTGGCTACACCTTC
CASSLARNSPGINGGYTF
>TRBV4-1|TRBD2|few|TRBJ2-6
TGCGCCAGCAGCCAAGTCGGGGGGGCTGGGGCCAACGTCCTGACTTTC
CASSQVGGAGANVLTF
>TRBV12-3/TRBV12-4|NA|NA|TRBJ1-4
TGTGCCAGCAGTTATTCGGATAATGAAAAACTGTTTTTT
CASSYSDNEKLFF
>TRBV5-1|NA|many|TRBJ2-3
TGCGCCAGCAGCTTTTCCCCTATAATGGGCGGGGATACGCAGTATTTT
CASSFSPIMGGDTQYF
>TRBV20-1|NA|NA|TRBJ2-1
TGCTGTGCTAGAGCCCAAGCCGCGGGGAGTTACAATGAGCAGTTCTTC
CCARAQAAGSYNEQFF
>TRBV9|TRBD1|few|TRBJ2-3
TGTGCCAGCAGCGTCGGGACAGGGTCTTTTACAGATACGCAGTATTTT
CASSVGTGSFTDTQYF
>TRBV12-3/TRBV12-4|NA|NA|TRBJ1-3
TGTGCCAGCAGCTTCCCTGGAAACACCATATATTTT
CASSFPGNTIYF
>TRBV30|NA|few|TRBJ1-2
TGTGCCTGGAGCCCTTTCTCGAGGGGCTACACCTTC
CAWSPFSRGYTF
>TRBV5-6|TRBD1|few|TRBJ1-4
TGTGCCAGCAGCTTACAGGGGATTTTAAAAGAAAAACTGTTTTTT
CASSLQGILKEKLFF
>TRBV13|TRBD2|NA|TRBJ2-5
TGTGCCAGCAGCTTAGCCGGGAGGGGTGAGGAGACCCAGTACTTC
CASSLAGRGEETQYF